This T cell receptor beta chain came from a study of OX40 agonist ivuxolimab in advanced cancers. Study-wide background: Ivuxolimab is an agonistic anti-OX40 (CD134) antibody, and patients were treated with it. Findings of the study overall: Relative to CD4+ cells, CD8+ T cells on average had more expanded clones.

As to this clone: The antigen is undetermined.

TCRdb keeps only in-frame clones here, not all; method: immunoSEQ multiplex PCR. Of 37,000 or so clones in the sample, about 70% were seen once. The origin of this receptor is an adult with an advanced solid tumor such as melanoma, head and neck, liver or kidney cancer. Sample: CD4+ or CD8+ T cells sorted from blood, taken in a trial of the OX40 agonist ivuxolimab.

Written as DNA, the CDR3 is TGCGCCAGCAGCCAAGGTTTAAGGAACACTGAAGCTTTCTTT. This encodes CASSQGLRNTEAFF. The V and J genes are TRBV4-1 and TRBJ1-1, with D unresolved. The V end was cut by 1 base, the J end by 1 base, with 7 bases between. This CDR3 contains 14 residues. Per germline, CDR1 MGHRA and CDR2 YSYEKL.